Listed here are 14 T cell receptor beta chains from one sample, sequenced in a study of T cells in Graves' hyperthyroidism and ophthalmopathy. Amplified TCR beta CDR3 regions came from RNA transcripts. RT-PCR in the first round (using the HTBI primer set) targeted the TCR CDR3. TCRdb re-called the multiplex PCR reads with MiXCR, one entry per CDR3 protein. The table shows a few hundred thousand distinct CDR3 sequences, with about 14% occurring only once. The sequencing input was blood. The receptors derive from a woman aged 25 to 39 with Graves' ophthalmopathy.

The CDR3 spells CASSFQGGGQPQHF. The DNA for the CDR3 is TGTGCCAGCAGCTTTCAGGGCGGTGGTCAGCCCCAGCATTTT. The V gene is TRBV7-2, the J gene TRBJ1-5; the D gene is possibly TRBD1 (5 bases). This CDR3 has 14 residues. From germline, CDR1 is SGHTA and CDR2 FQGNSA. The germline V and J ends were trimmed by 3 bases and 6 bases, with 12 bases remaining between them.

The table lists this clonotype with many counts. The V call is TRBV5-1, the J call TRBJ2-3; 7 bases map to TRBD2. The trim removed 3 bases at V and 1 base at J, leaving 8 bases unmatched. There are 16 residues in the CDR3. CDR1 SGHRS and CDR2 YFSETQ come from the germline V gene. CDR3 loop: CASSSYGGFGTDTQYF. CDR3 sequence (DNA): TGCGCCAGCAGCTCTTACGGGGGGTTTGGCACAGATACGCAGTATTTT.

The chain is built from TRBV19 and TRBJ1-5; 8 bases match TRBD1. The trim removed 3 bases at V and 5 bases at J, leaving 9 bases unmatched. The CDR3 totals 16 residues. The V gene's germline CDR1 is LNHDA and CDR2 SQIVND (reference sequence). CDR3 nucleotide sequence: TGTGCCAGTAGTATTGGCCCCAACAGGGGGTATCAGCCCCAGCATTTT. Translated: CASSIGPNRGYQPQHF.

This clonotype was recorded many times. V usage is TRBV6-5 and J usage is TRBJ2-5; D is undetermined. V shed 0 bases and J shed 1 base, with 18 bases lying between them. Per the germline V gene, CDR1 is MNHEY and CDR2 is SVGAGI. The CDR3 sequence is 18 residues long. The CDR3 DNA reads as TGTGCCAGCAGTTACTCGATAGTATTCGACCCCCGCCAAGAGACCCAGTACTTC. Translation gives CASSYSIVFDPRQETQYF.

This clonotype has at least ten counts. The chain employs TRBV18 and TRBJ2-5; D uncertain. Between the trimmed V and J ends, which lost 2 bases and 2 bases, there was a span of 6 bases. This CDR3 is 13 amino acids long. The germline CDR1 and CDR2 sequences are KGHSH and LQKENI. CDR3 region: CASSPVGQETQYF. The CDR3 coding sequence is TGTGCCAGCTCACCAGTCGGTCAAGAGACCCAGTACTTC.

This clonotype was seen at least ten times. The chain carries TRBV28 and TRBJ2-5, with 7 nucleotides matching TRBD1. The CDR3 is 14 residues long. V shed 8 bases, J shed 5 bases, and the junction held 11 bases outside the gene matches. CDR1 MDHEN and CDR2 SYDVKM come from the germline V gene. CDR3 in DNA: TGTGCCAGCGGAAACAGGGGATTAACTGAGACCCAGTACTTC. Its protein is CASGNRGLTETQYF.

This clonotype was observed many times. This rearrangement joins TRBV28 to TRBJ1-1; perhaps TRBD1 as D (6 bases). The CDR3 is made up of 14 amino acids. Trimming pared 6 bases from V and 5 bases from J, leaving 16 bases between. Germline assignment: CDR1 MDHEN and CDR2 SYDVKM. The chain's CDR3 is CASRVQGGGTEAFF. The CDR3 DNA reads as TGTGCCAGCAGGGTACAGGGAGGTGGTACTGAAGCTTTCTTT.

This clonotype occurred a few times. The chain uses TRBV4-1 and TRBJ2-5; possibly TRBD2 for D (7 bases). The CDR3 is 16 amino acids. Trimming left V 0 bases short and J 5 bases short, with 16 bases between. CDR1 is MGHRA, CDR2 YSYEKL, per germline. CDR3 sequence: CASSQDLGGGVETQYF. In DNA, the CDR3 is TGCGCCAGCAGCCAAGATTTAGGGGGGGGCGTCGAGACCCAGTACTTC.

The V and J genes are TRBV5-1 and TRBJ2-1; D is tentatively TRBD1 or TRBD2 (6 bases each). V lost 1 base, J lost 6 bases, and 14 bases lay in between. Germline CDR1 reads SGHRS; CDR2 reads YFSETQ. This CDR3 spans 15 amino acids. Here the CDR3 reads CASSLSGARSNEQFF. The CDR3, as DNA: TGCGCCAGCAGCTTGTCGGGGGCGCGGTCCAATGAGCAGTTCTTC.

This clonotype was seen many times. The CDR3 nucleotides are TGTGCCAGCAGCCATAACACACGAGTGGGGACCCAGTACTTC. Residues: CASSHNTRVGTQYF. V is TRBV28 and J is TRBJ2-5, with unresolved D. This CDR3 has 14 residues. Germline V gene sequence: CDR1 MDHEN, CDR2 SYDVKM. Trimming removed 6 bases at V and 7 bases at J, with 18 bases between.

This clonotype was observed at least ten times. The J gene is TRBJ2-3, the V gene TRBV2, with D unresolved. Per the germline V gene, CDR1 is SNHLY and CDR2 is FYNNEI. The CDR3 extends over 11 amino acids. Deletions cut 7 bases from V and 4 bases from J, with 6 bases between. CDR3 in amino acids: CASIFSDTQYF. CDR3 nucleotides: TGTGCCAGCATTTTCTCAGATACGCAGTATTTT.

For this clonotype: A much larger clone sits a single nucleotide away, making a read error possible. The rearrangement joins TRBV19 to TRBJ1-1, with 9 bases matching TRBD1. Trimming at V came to 3 bases and at J to 1 base, leaving 15 bases not matched to a gene. CDR1 is LNHDA, CDR2 SQIVND, per germline (reference sequence). The CDR3 length is 19 residues. The chain's CDR3 is CASSMGKGQGFRPNTEAFF. CDR3 DNA sequence: TGTGCCAGTAGTATGGGTAAGGGACAGGGCTTCCGACCGAACACTGAAGCTTTCTTT.

This clonotype was picked up a small number of times. The rearrangement uses TRBV20-1 and TRBJ2-3; 8 bases are shared with TRBD2. In germline, CDR1 is DFQATT, CDR2 SNEGSKA (reference sequence). CDR3 length equals 17 residues. Trimming cost V 1 base and J 2 bases; bases outside gene matches: 11. As DNA, the CDR3 is TGCAGTGCTAGAGGCCATGGGGCGGGGGGATCCACAGATACGCAGTATTTT. Translation gives CSARGHGAGGSTDTQYF.

This clonotype has at least ten counts. This chain uses TRBV13 with TRBJ2-7, with D possibly called TRBD1 or TRBD2 (6 bases each). The CDR3 has 15 residues. The ends were cut back, 2 bases at V and 3 bases at J, with 14 bases in the middle. Germline CDR1 PRHDT, CDR2 FYEKMQ (reference sequence). In DNA form, the CDR3 reads TGTGCCAGCAGCTTAACGGGGGCGCGAAGCTACGAGCAGTACTTC. It yields the protein CASSLTGARSYEQYF. The full variable domain, its missing parts supplied by reference TRBV13 and TRBJ2-7, is AAGVIQSPRHLIKEKRETATLKCYPIPRHDTVYWYQQGPGQDPQFLISFYEKMQSDKGSIPDRFSAQQFSDYHSELNMSSLELGDSALYFCASSLTGARSYEQYFGPGTRLTVT.